The present entry profiles one TCR beta chain with its context. No antigen is known for it. The data stem from a study of cytomegalovirus exposure and HLA in healthy donors. PCR amplification relied on 60 Vbeta primers (plus 13 Jbeta primers). Produced via immunoSEQ multiplex PCR; TCRdb's table is partial and in-frame only. The table records 120,000 to 150,000 clones, roughly 9.4% of them present only once. General study points: Across HLA loci, a later analysis found differing TCR association rates, with DRB1 most and HLA-C fewest. Trimming of TCR beta V- and J-genes showed a link, identified in a later analysis, to a missense DCLRE1C variant.

This CDR3 spans 15 amino acids. V shed 0 bases and J 1 base; nucleotides not matched to a gene: 3. Germline CDR1 reads SGDLS; CDR2 reads YYNGEE. V usage is TRBV9 and J usage is TRBJ1-1, with 7 bases fitting TRBD1. Sequenced sample: PBMCs. The receptor was derived from a male donor in good health and CMV-seronegative. The CDR3 coding sequence is TGTGCCAGCAGCGTAGCGAAGGGGGCGAACACTGAAGCTTTCTTT. As protein: CASSVAKGANTEAFF.